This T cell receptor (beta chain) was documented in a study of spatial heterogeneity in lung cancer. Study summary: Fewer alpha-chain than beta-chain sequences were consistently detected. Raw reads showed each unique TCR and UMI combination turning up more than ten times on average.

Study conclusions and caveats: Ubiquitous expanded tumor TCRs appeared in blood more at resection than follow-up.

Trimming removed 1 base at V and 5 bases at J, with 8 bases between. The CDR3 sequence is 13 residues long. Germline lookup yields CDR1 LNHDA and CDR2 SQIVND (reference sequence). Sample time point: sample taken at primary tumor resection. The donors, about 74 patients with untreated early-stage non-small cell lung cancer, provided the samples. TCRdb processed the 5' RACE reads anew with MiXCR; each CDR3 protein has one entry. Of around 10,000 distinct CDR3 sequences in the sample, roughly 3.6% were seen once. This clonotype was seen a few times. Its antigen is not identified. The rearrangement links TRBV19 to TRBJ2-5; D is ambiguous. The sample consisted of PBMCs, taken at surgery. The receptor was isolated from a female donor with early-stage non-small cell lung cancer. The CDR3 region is CASSIGVGETQYF. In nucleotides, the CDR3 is TGTGCCAGTAGTATAGGGGTGGGCGAGACCCAGTACTTC. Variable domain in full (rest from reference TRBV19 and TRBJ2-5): DGGITQSPKYLFRKEGQNVTLSCEQNLNHDAMYWYRQDPGQGLRLIYYSQIVNDFQKGDIAEGYSVSREKKESFPLTVTSAQKNPTAFYLCASSIGVGETQYFGPGTRLLVL.